A selection of T cell receptor beta chains follows, all from one sample in a study of response to subunit inactivated influenza vaccine. From the RT-PCR reads, TCRdb called clonotypes with MiXCR, one entry per CDR3 protein. The sample records about 540,000 distinct CDR3 sequences, around a quarter being singletons. The data were also submitted as part of a second study, on T cells expressing NK-cell markers.

Sequenced material: CD4+ T cells sorted from PBMCs, taken 11 to 12 days after vaccination. The origin of the receptors is a man aged 50-59 years who received an inactivated influenza vaccine. The CDR3 runs from the conserved cysteine through the conserved F or W. D genes are given only for firm matches. Where a row states a size, it is once, few, many or the class of an expanded clone; other rows omit it.

clone_size,v_call,d_call,cdr3_length,j_call,cdr3_nt,cdr3_aa
many,TRBV9,TRBD1,14,TRBJ2-7,TGTGCCAGCAGCGTAGAAGCAGGGGGATGGGAGCAGTACTTC,CASSVEAGGWEQYF
.,TRBV7-6,.,16,TRBJ2-1,TGTGCCAGCAGCTTACTAGGGGGGCGACGGGTCAATGAGCAGTTCTTC,CASSLLGGRRVNEQFF
.,TRBV5-1,.,15,TRBJ2-1,TGCGCCAGCAGTCTGTCTCAGGGGCCCTACAATGAGCAGTTCTTC,CASSLSQGPYNEQFF
.,TRBV20-1,TRBD1,11,TRBJ1-1,TGCAGTGCTAGTGACAGGGTTGAAGCTTTCTTT,CSASDRVEAFF
.,TRBV9,.,16,TRBJ2-1,TGTGCCAGCAGCCCTCGACAGTCCGTCTCCTACAATGAGCAGTTCTTC,CASSPRQSVSYNEQFF
.,TRBV14,.,13,TRBJ2-4,TGTGCCGGCGCACTGACGAACAAAAACATTCAGTACTTC,CAGALTNKNIQYF
many,TRBV10-3,.,16,TRBJ2-3,TGTGCCATCAGTGACAGTCGGGCCGCTGGCACAGATACGCAGTATTTT,CAISDSRAAGTDTQYF
few,TRBV11-2,.,15,TRBJ1-6,TGTGCCAGCAGCTTCTCCGGGCATTCCCGTTCACCCCTCCACTTT,CASSFSGHSRSPLHF
.,TRBV6-1,.,13,TRBJ1-5,TGTGCCAGCGCCCCGGGGAGGGGTCAGCCCCAGCATTTT,CASAPGRGQPQHF
.,TRBV7-2,.,14,TRBJ2-5,TGTGCCAGCAGCTTTTTACGGGCCCAAGAGACCCAGTACTTC,CASSFLRAQETQYF
.,TRBV24-1,.,13,TRBJ1-2,TGTGCCACCAGTGATGGCTTGAACTATGGCTACACCTTC,CATSDGLNYGYTF
.,TRBV6-1,.,14,TRBJ1-1,TGTGCCAGCAGCCCCCAGGGCCTCATCACTGAAGCTTTCTTT,CASSPQGLITEAFF